The 27 T cell receptor beta chains given below trace back to one sample, sequenced in a study of cytomegalovirus exposure and HLA in healthy donors. PCR primers comprised 60 Vbeta and 13 Jbeta primers. Here immunoSEQ multiplex PCR was the method, and the copy in TCRdb shows in-frame clones only, minus some. The sample has about 130,000 clones, more than 65% seen once; the top ten hold roughly 2.5%. The specimen was PBMCs. The receptors here all came from a man in his forties or fifties in good health and CMV-seronegative.

V usage is TRBV5-1 and J usage is TRBJ1-4; 8 bases align to TRBD1. V shed 4 bases, J shed 2 bases, and the junction held 7 bases outside the gene matches. CDR1 is SGHRS and CDR2 is YFSETQ in the germline V gene. The CDR3 covers 16 residues. CDR3 loop: CASSVQGASTNEKLFF. The CDR3 DNA reads as TGCGCCAGCAGCGTTCAGGGGGCCTCCACTAATGAAAAACTGTTTTTT.

For this clone: The sample holds other DNA sequences that translate to the same CDR3. The rearrangement uses TRBV6-5 and TRBJ1-6; 7 bases line up with TRBD1. Looked up from germline, CDR1 is MNHEY and CDR2 is SVGAGI. The CDR3 length is 13 residues. V gave up 6 bases and J gave up 6 bases; unmatched junction bases: 2. CDR3 amino acids: CASRRDSNSPLHF. The CDR3 DNA is TGTGCCAGCAGACGGGACAGTAATTCACCCCTCCACTTT.

The CDR3 sequence: CASSMSRLAGSTDTQYF. Written as DNA, the CDR3 is TGTGCCAGTAGTATGTCCCGTTTGGCAGGGAGCACAGATACGCAGTATTTT. The chain uses TRBV19 and TRBJ2-3, with a possible D match to TRBD1 (5 bases). The CDR3 contains 17 residues. Per germline, CDR1 LNHDA and CDR2 SQIVND (reference sequence). V gave up 3 bases and J gave up 0 bases, with 16 bases separating them. The whole variable domain, remainder taken from reference TRBV19 and TRBJ2-3, is DGGITQSPKYLFRKEGQNVTLSCEQNLNHDAMYWYRQDPGQGLRLIYYSQIVNDFQKGDIAEGYSVSREKKESFPLTVTSAQKNPTAFYLCASSMSRLAGSTDTQYFGPGTRLTVL.

V is TRBV6-1 and J is TRBJ1-1; tentatively, D is TRBD1 (5 bases). V lost 8 bases and J lost 1, with 11 bases in between. The germline gives CDR1 MNHNS, CDR2 SASEGT. CDR3 length: 13 amino acids. This chain's CDR3 is CASGLTANTEAFF. In nucleotides, the CDR3 is TGTGCCAGCGGGTTGACAGCGAACACTGAAGCTTTCTTT.

The chain is built from TRBV6-1 and TRBJ1-1, with a possible D match to TRBD1 (5 bases). Germline V lookup: CDR1 MNHNS, CDR2 SASEGT. The V and J ends lost 6 bases and 0 bases respectively, with 8 bases between them. This CDR3 is 13 amino acids long. In DNA form, the CDR3 reads TGTGCCAGCAGACAGGACCTGAACACTGAAGCTTTCTTT. Amino acids: CASRQDLNTEAFF.

This clone is labeled as medium-sized. The rearrangement joins TRBV21-1 to TRBJ1-2; the table's D call, TRBD1, was not checked against the DNA. TRBV21-1 is a listed pseudogene. The CDR3 runs 12 residues. CDR3 DNA: TGTGCCAGCAGCAGGACAGGGGGTGGCTACACCTTC. Residues: CASSRTGGGYTF.

This clone turned up a few times. V and J are TRBV7-9 and TRBJ1-1; 7 nucleotides match TRBD1. Germline loops: CDR1 SEHNR, CDR2 FQNEAQ (reference sequence). With 5 bases clipped from V and 0 bases from J, the junction kept 3 bases outside the gene matches. This CDR3 comprises 14 residues. Written as DNA, the CDR3 is TGTGCCAGCAGCCTCAGGGGGTTGAACACTGAAGCTTTCTTT. It yields the protein CASSLRGLNTEAFF.

The chain is built from TRBV19 and TRBJ1-1; D possibly corresponds to TRBD1 (6 bases). Trimming removed 3 bases from V and 0 bases from J, with 14 bases in between. This CDR3 contains 16 residues. Germline CDR1 LNHDA, CDR2 SQIVND (reference sequence). CDR3 amino acids: CASSISPGAMNTEAFF. DNA of the CDR3: TGTGCCAGTAGTATTTCGCCAGGGGCTATGAACACTGAAGCTTTCTTT.

The V gene is TRBV4-3, the J gene TRBJ1-2; D is ambiguous. Per germline, CDR1 LGHNA and CDR2 YSLEER. V lost 1 base, J lost 4 bases, and 4 bases lay in between. This CDR3 spans 12 amino acids. CDR3 protein: CASSQGVYGYTF. In DNA form, the CDR3 reads TGCGCCAGCAGCCAAGGAGTCTATGGCTACACCTTC.

V and J are TRBV2 and TRBJ2-1; TRBD2 aligns across 8 bases. V shed 10 bases, J shed 3 bases, and the junction held 17 bases outside the gene matches. Germline assignment: CDR1 SNHLY and CDR2 FYNNEI. CDR3 length: 17 residues. The CDR3: CATRGSGGHLYYNEQFF. The CDR3 nucleotides are TGTGCCACCCGGGGAAGCGGGGGCCACTTATACTACAATGAGCAGTTCTTC.

This rearrangement joins TRBV5-4 to TRBJ1-1; no firm D call. The CDR3 contains 14 residues. Germline V gives CDR1 SGHNT, CDR2 YYREEE (reference sequence). Trimming took off 5 bases at V and 8 bases at J, with 19 bases between the two ends. The CDR3 DNA follows: TGTGCCAGCAGTGCTGCCAGCGCCTATGGAGAAGCTTTCTTT. It specifies CASSAASAYGEAFF.

This chain links TRBV2 with TRBJ2-4; TRBD1 is a possible D gene (5 bases). V lost 8 bases to trimming and J lost 1 base, with 9 bases between them. The germline V gene encodes CDR1 SNHLY and CDR2 FYNNEI. The CDR3 length is 13 residues. CDR3 nucleotides: TGTGCCAGCGGAGCAGGGGCCAAAAACATTCAGTACTTC. This sequence encodes CASGAGAKNIQYF. Complete variable domain (other parts from reference TRBV2 and TRBJ2-4): EPEVTQTPSHQVTQMGQEVILRCVPISNHLYFYWYRQILGQKVEFLVSFYNNEISEKSEIFDDQFSVERPDGSNFTLKIRSTKLEDSAMYFCASGAGAKNIQYFGAGTRLSVL.

This clone was counted once. The chain carries TRBV19 and TRBJ2-1; TRBD2 matches 8 bases. From germline, CDR1 is LNHDA and CDR2 SQIVND (reference sequence). The CDR3 contains 14 residues. V trimming: 6 bases; J trimming: 6 bases; junction bases outside the gene matches: 7. The CDR3 DNA is TGTGCCAGTAGGCCTCGGGGGGGCCCCAATGAGCAGTTCTTC. This sequence encodes CASRPRGGPNEQFF.

The V and J genes are TRBV7-3 and TRBJ1-2; D unresolved. Germline assignment: CDR1 SGHTA and CDR2 FQGTGA. The V and J ends lost 7 bases and 4 bases respectively, with 10 bases between them. CDR3 length equals 12 residues. The CDR3 protein is CASKNSPYGYTF. CDR3 DNA: TGTGCCAGCAAGAACAGTCCCTATGGCTACACCTTC.

The rearrangement joins TRBV12-5 to TRBJ1-5, with D uncertain. This CDR3 comprises 14 residues. From germline, CDR1 is LGHNT and CDR2 FRNRAP. V was shortened by 6 bases and J by 0 bases, with 9 bases between the two germline ends. The CDR3 is CASGGEGSNQPQHF. DNA for the CDR3: TGTGCTAGTGGGGGAGAGGGTAGCAATCAGCCCCAGCATTTT.

V gene TRBV19 combines with J gene TRBJ1-2; 12 bases align to TRBD1. V lost 10 bases, J lost 8 bases, and 11 bases stayed unmatched. The length of the CDR3 is 14 residues. Germline-derived CDR1 and CDR2 are LNHDA and SQIVND (reference sequence). The CDR3 DNA is TGTGCCACTACGGGGGACAGGGGGCGACGAGGCTACACCTTC. As protein: CATTGDRGRRGYTF.

The rearrangement joins TRBV6-5 to TRBJ1-1; tentatively, D is TRBD1 (5 bases). The CDR3 has 13 amino acids. Deletions cut 4 bases from V and 4 bases from J, with 10 bases between. Per the germline V gene, CDR1 is MNHEY and CDR2 is SVGAGI. The CDR3 loop reads CASSFAQGTEAFF. CDR3 coding DNA: TGTGCCAGCAGTTTTGCCCAGGGCACTGAAGCTTTCTTT.

The gene calls are TRBV11-2 and TRBJ1-1; D perhaps matches TRBD1 (5 bases). Germline assignment: CDR1 SGHAT and CDR2 FQNNGV. The CDR3 totals 13 residues. V lost 4 bases, J lost 2 bases, and 8 bases lay in between. The CDR3 DNA follows: TGTGCCAGCAGCTGGAGGGGAAACACTGAAGCTTTCTTT. Protein sequence: CASSWRGNTEAFF.

The CDR3 here is CASSPSPGQGVTGELFF. The CDR3 region has the DNA TGTGCCAGCTCACCATCCCCCGGACAGGGGGTTACCGGGGAGCTGTTTTTT. The V call is TRBV18, the J call TRBJ2-2, with 10 bases that match TRBD1. Trimming took 2 bases from V and 5 from J; bases not matched to a gene: 8. Germline CDR1 and CDR2: KGHSH and LQKENI. The CDR3 is 17 amino acids.

In regard to this clone: Its ends do not fully match the called genes, so a read error is possible. The chain carries TRBV7-7 and TRBJ2-5; TRBD2 matches 8 bases. Germline-derived CDR1 and CDR2 are SSHAT and FNYEAQ (reference sequence). This CDR3 region has 16 residues. The CDR3 spells CASSLGRGGDQETQYF. The CDR3 bases are TGTGCTAGCAGCTTAGGTCGGGGGGGGGACCAAGAGACCCAGTACTTC.

This rearrangement joins TRBV6-5 to TRBJ1-2; 11 nucleotides agree with TRBD1. V dropped 6 bases and J dropped 4; count of bases not matched to a gene: 4. Germline CDR1 reads MNHEY; CDR2 reads SVGAGI. This CDR3 has 14 amino acids. CDR3 in DNA: TGTGCCAGCAGATCCGGACAGGGGGCCTATGGCTACACCTTC. The encoded protein is CASRSGQGAYGYTF.

V is TRBV6-4 and J is TRBJ1-2; 7 bases fit TRBD1. CDR3 size: 16 residues. J gave up 0 bases and V 7 bases, and 11 bases lay outside the gene matches. Germline loops: CDR1 MRHNA, CDR2 SNTAGT. CDR3 region: CASTMEGARANYGYTF. CDR3 nucleotide sequence: TGTGCCAGCACGATGGAGGGGGCACGAGCTAACTATGGCTACACCTTC.

The chain has TRBV4-1 and TRBJ1-5; TRBD1 is a possible D gene (5 bases). Between the trimmed V and J ends, which lost 2 bases and 0 bases, there was a span of 11 bases. Germline V gene lookup returns CDR1 MGHRA and CDR2 YSYEKL. CDR3 length: 16 residues. The CDR3 DNA follows: TGCGCCAGCAGCCAATACTCGACAGCTAGCAATCAGCCCCAGCATTTT. It yields the protein CASSQYSTASNQPQHF.

Turning to this clone: An end of the junction differs from the germline gene, which may be a read error. The chain recombines TRBV5-5 with TRBJ1-5; weak D call: TRBD1 (6 bases). The CDR3 is made up of 15 amino acids. Germline CDR1 SGHKS, CDR2 YYEKEE (reference sequence). The CDR3 bases are TGTGCCAGCAGGTTGGAACAGGGCACCAATCAGCCCCAGCATTTT. Translated: CASRLEQGTNQPQHF.

V is TRBV13 and J is TRBJ2-2, with a possible D match to TRBD1 (6 bases). Germline loops: CDR1 PRHDT, CDR2 FYEKMQ (reference sequence). The length of the CDR3 is 15 residues. Deletions cut 3 bases from V and 5 bases from J, with 13 bases between. The DNA of the CDR3 is TGTGCCAGCAGCTTGACAGGCCAGGGGACCGGGGAGCTGTTTTTT. Translation: CASSLTGQGTGELFF.

This clone showed up just a few times. J is TRBJ2-7 and V is TRBV9; 8 bases line up with TRBD1. The trim removed 3 bases at V and 7 bases at J, leaving 12 bases unmatched. The length of the CDR3 is 15 residues. CDR1 SGDLS and CDR2 YYNGEE come from the germline V gene. The CDR3 spells CASSADGFTGGEQYF. As DNA, the CDR3 is TGTGCCAGCAGCGCGGATGGTTTCACAGGGGGTGAGCAGTACTTC.

This chain connects TRBV6-5 to TRBJ1-5; D is possibly TRBD1 (6 bases). There are 14 residues in the CDR3. Germline V CDR1 and CDR2: MNHEY, SVGAGI. The germline V and J ends were trimmed by 2 bases and 5 bases, with 10 bases remaining between them. For the CDR3, the DNA is TGTGCCAGCAGTTACGACAGGAGCGATCAGCCCCAGCATTTT. Its protein product is CASSYDRSDQPQHF.